A single sample gave rise to the 32 T cell receptor beta chains below, sequenced in a study of blood T cell repertoires in COVID-19. Using immunoSEQ multiplex PCR, the repertoire was profiled, and TCRdb retains in-frame clones only, with some absent. The sample records about 310,000 clones, about 88% being singletons. Sample: PBMCs or T cells enriched from blood (not recorded which). The source of these receptors is a woman aged 40 to 50 who had recovered from COVID-19.

This clone appeared once. V is TRBV5-6 and J is TRBJ2-3, with 9 bases fitting TRBD2. CDR1 and CDR2 (germline): SGHDT, YYEEEE. The CDR3 consists of 15 residues. The ends lost 4 bases at V and 3 bases at J; junction bases unmatched: 6. CDR3 in DNA: TGTGCCAGCAGCCGTAGCGGGAGTGGAACAGATACGCAGTATTTT. This gives the protein CASSRSGSGTDTQYF.

The CDR3 sequence is CSVEEPAGGDNEQFF. The CDR3 nucleotides read TGCAGCGTTGAAGAACCAGCGGGAGGGGACAATGAGCAGTTCTTC. The chain couples TRBV29-1 to TRBJ2-1; 10 bases are shared with TRBD2. The germline V gene encodes CDR1 SQVTM and CDR2 ANQGSEA. J gave up 5 bases and V 0 bases, and 4 bases lay outside the gene matches. This CDR3 contains 15 residues.

The chain recombines TRBV2 with TRBJ2-1; TRBD2 matches at 11 bases. CDR1 and CDR2 from the germline V gene are SNHLY and FYNNEI. Losses at the gene ends were 6 bases for V and 2 bases for J; bases not matched to a gene: 3. CDR3 length equals 15 residues. CDR3 sequence (DNA): TGTGCCAGCAGGGCGACTAGCGGGGCCTACAATGAGCAGTTCTTC. Residues: CASRATSGAYNEQFF.

The chain employs TRBV27 and TRBJ2-7; 7 nucleotides match TRBD1. Germline lookup yields CDR1 MNHEY and CDR2 SMNVEV (reference sequence). Trimming removed 5 bases from V and 7 bases from J; junction bases left unmatched: 11. The CDR3 consists of 14 residues. The CDR3: CASSPQTGSWEQYF. The CDR3 DNA reads as TGTGCCAGCAGTCCTCAGACAGGGTCCTGGGAGCAGTACTTC.

The V and J genes are TRBV14 and TRBJ2-7, with D tentatively TRBD2 (5 bases). The ends were cut back, 9 bases at V and 3 bases at J, with 21 bases in the middle. CDR3 length equals 15 residues. Germline V gene lookup returns CDR1 SGHDN and CDR2 FVKESK. Here the CDR3 reads CASKTRREKYYEQYF. DNA for the CDR3: TGTGCCAGTAAAACCCGTAGGGAGAAATACTACGAGCAGTACTTC.

The chain recombines TRBV28 with TRBJ1-2; 9 positions agree with TRBD1. V shed 5 bases and J 4 bases; nucleotides not matched to a gene: 8. The CDR3 totals 15 residues. Germline loops: CDR1 MDHEN, CDR2 SYDVKM. The CDR3 region is CASSLRDRDFYGYTF. CDR3 DNA: TGTGCCAGCAGTCTCCGGGACAGGGACTTCTATGGCTACACCTTC.

The rearrangement uses TRBV12-3 or TRBV12-4 and TRBJ2-5; no reliable D call. CDR3 size: 13 residues. Trimming removed 2 bases at V and 1 base at J, with 5 bases between. The CDR3 here is CASSLYSQETQYF. The CDR3 DNA follows: TGTGCCAGCAGTTTATACTCCCAAGAGACCCAGTACTTC.

The V and J genes are TRBV6-5 and TRBJ2-1, with a weak D call TRBD1 (6 bases). Germline V lookup: CDR1 MNHEY, CDR2 SVGAGI. This CDR3 is 12 amino acids long. V lost 7 bases and J 4 bases, leaving 8 bases between the germline ends. In DNA, the CDR3 is TGTGCCAGCAACAGGGAGTACAATGAGCAGTTCTTC. It is translated as CASNREYNEQFF.

The chain is built from TRBV3-1 (or the pseudogene TRBV3-2) and TRBJ2-7; TRBD1 agrees at 9 bases. V gave up 5 bases and J gave up 5 bases; unmatched junction bases: 7. Looked up from germline, CDR1 is LGHDT and CDR2 is YNNKEL (reference sequence). The CDR3 extends over 14 amino acids. CDR3 in amino acids: CASSFGQGRDEQYF. The CDR3 nucleotides are TGTGCCAGCAGCTTTGGACAGGGGAGGGACGAGCAGTACTTC.

V usage is TRBV18 and J usage is TRBJ2-1; maybe TRBD2 (5 bases). This CDR3 is 13 amino acids long. With 1 base removed from V and 8 bases from J, the gap between germline ends came to 9 bases. The germline CDR1 and CDR2 sequences are KGHSH and LQKENI. The CDR3 reads CASSPLFGDEQFF. CDR3 DNA sequence: TGTGCCAGCTCACCACTTTTCGGGGATGAGCAGTTCTTC.

V and J are TRBV2 and TRBJ2-4; 9 bases match TRBD2. V lost 3 bases to trimming and J lost 9 bases; unmatched junction nucleotides: 12. CDR1 and CDR2 from the germline V gene are SNHLY and FYNNEI. This CDR3 region has 16 residues. This chain's CDR3 is CASSDPAGGLIGIQYF. CDR3 coding DNA: TGTGCCAGCAGTGATCCAGCGGGGGGCCTGATCGGCATTCAGTACTTC.

This chain uses TRBV11-2 with TRBJ2-7; D is possibly TRBD1 (5 bases). The germline V gene encodes CDR1 SGHAT and CDR2 FQNNGV. Trimming removed 4 bases from V and 3 bases from J, with 19 bases in between. CDR3 length: 16 amino acids. The CDR3 sequence: CASSSYLRRGNYEQYF. CDR3 DNA: TGTGCCAGCAGCTCATACCTCCGTAGGGGAAACTACGAGCAGTACTTC.

This rearrangement joins TRBV21-1 to TRBJ2-3; the table assigns TRBD1, which was not confirmed against the DNA. TRBV21-1 counts as a pseudogene. The CDR3 spans 17 residues. The CDR3 loop reads CASSKHLTQGRGDTQYF. The DNA for the CDR3 is TGTGCCAGCAGCAAACACCTAACACAGGGCCGTGGAGATACGCAGTATTTT.

This sequence joins TRBV30 and TRBJ2-7; D possibly corresponds to TRBD2 (5 bases). V shed 5 bases and J shed 2 bases, with 16 bases lying between them. The CDR3 sequence is 14 residues long. Looked up from germline, CDR1 is GTSNPN and CDR2 is SVGIG (reference sequence). The CDR3 DNA follows: TGTGCCTGGGAAACCGGGATCCCCCCCTACGAGCAGTACTTC. It yields the protein CAWETGIPPYEQYF.

This chain joins TRBV6-5 and TRBJ2-7; possible D gene TRBD2, 5 bases. Trimming removed 6 bases at V and 4 bases at J, with 19 bases between. From germline, CDR1 is MNHEY and CDR2 SVGAGI. The length of the CDR3 is 15 residues. CDR3 in amino acids: CASSPLVTPRYEQYF. The CDR3 DNA follows: TGTGCCAGCAGCCCACTAGTAACCCCCCGTTACGAGCAGTACTTC.

Turning to this clone: The same CDR3 can be traced to other DNA sequences in this sample. V is TRBV29-1 and J is TRBJ1-1; TRBD1 matches 9 bases. The CDR3 has 13 amino acids. V shed 5 bases, J shed 0 bases, and the junction held 1 base outside the gene matches. In germline, CDR1 is SQVTM, CDR2 ANQGSEA. The CDR3 sequence: CSVWDRVNTEAFF. The CDR3 region has the DNA TGCAGCGTTTGGGACAGGGTGAACACTGAAGCTTTCTTT. The entire variable domain, with the rest obtained from reference TRBV29-1 and TRBJ1-1, is as follows: SAVISQKPSRDICQRGTSLTIQCQVDSQVTMMFWYRQQPGQSLTLIATANQGSEATYESGFVIDKFPISRPNLTFSTLTVSNMSPEDSSIYLCSVWDRVNTEAFFGQGTRLTVV.

This clone was observed once. CDR3 loop: CASSRTTGGSADTQYF. CDR3 sequence (DNA): TGTGCCAGCAGCCGAACGACAGGGGGCAGCGCAGATACGCAGTATTTT. The chain carries TRBV4-2 and TRBJ2-3; 10 bases are shared with TRBD1. Trimming cost V 4 bases and J 4 bases; bases outside gene matches: 8. This CDR3 is 16 amino acids long. Per germline, CDR1 LGHNA and CDR2 YNFKEQ.

The gene calls are TRBV7-3 and TRBJ2-2, with D unclear. V was shortened by 1 base and J by 2 bases, with 5 bases between the two germline ends. CDR3 size: 14 residues. The germline CDR1 and CDR2 sequences are SGHTA and FQGTGA. CDR3 DNA sequence: TGTGCCAGCAGCTTAATGGCAAACACCGGGGAGCTGTTTTTT. Amino acids: CASSLMANTGELFF.

The CDR3 DNA follows: TGTGCCAGCAGCTTCCTGACTAGCGTGACAGATACGCAGTATTTT. Encoded protein: CASSFLTSVTDTQYF. The V call is TRBV11-2, the J call TRBJ2-3; 8 positions agree with TRBD2. This CDR3 spans 15 amino acids. Germline V gene lookup returns CDR1 SGHAT and CDR2 FQNNGV. J was trimmed by 3 bases and V by 3 bases; bases with no gene match: 5. The full variable domain, rest sourced from reference TRBV11-2 and TRBJ2-3, is EAGVAQSPRYKIIEKRQSVAFWCNPISGHATLYWYQQILGQGPKLLIQFQNNGVVDDSQLPKDRFSAERLKGVDSTLKIQPAKLEDSAVYLCASSFLTSVTDTQYFGPGTRLTVL.

Comments on this clone: Other DNA variants within this sample encode the same CDR3. The chain recombines TRBV10-3 with TRBJ1-1, with a possible D match to TRBD1 (5 bases). CDR1 is ENHRY, CDR2 SYGVKD, per germline. This CDR3 comprises 15 residues. Trimming took off 0 bases at V and 0 bases at J, with 8 bases between the two ends. The CDR3 DNA reads as TGTGCCATCAGTGAGTCGTCAGGGCTGAACACTGAAGCTTTCTTT. Residues: CAISESSGLNTEAFF.

This clone was counted a few times. The chain is built from TRBV7-2 and TRBJ2-1, with D unclear. Germline assignment: CDR1 SGHTA and CDR2 FQGNSA. Trimming shortened V by 2 bases and J by 5 bases, and 4 bases separated the two germline ends. CDR3 size: 12 residues. The CDR3 coding sequence is TGTGCCAGCAGCTTAAATAACAATGAGCAGTTCTTC. Translation: CASSLNNNEQFF.

At least ten counts were recorded for this clone. The CDR3 nucleotides are TGTGCCACCAGCAGAGGGCAGGACAGGGTCTACGAGCAGTACTTC. Translating it yields CATSRGQDRVYEQYF. The V gene is TRBV15, the J gene TRBJ2-7, with 8 bases that match TRBD1. Germline values: CDR1 LNHNV, CDR2 YYDKDF (reference sequence). The V and J ends lost 1 base and 3 bases, in that order; junction bases with no gene match: 5. The CDR3 covers 15 residues.

V and J are TRBV7-8 and TRBJ2-7, with D perhaps matching TRBD1 (7 bases). Germline assignment: CDR1 SGHVS and CDR2 FQNEAQ. The CDR3 sequence is 16 residues long. V shed 5 bases and J shed 1 base, with 18 bases lying between them. As DNA, the CDR3 is TGTGCCAGCAGCAATAGCCTACAGGGGACTTCCTACGAGCAGTACTTC. It yields the protein CASSNSLQGTSYEQYF. Full variable domain (missing parts from reference TRBV7-8 and TRBJ2-7): GAGVSQSPRYKVAKRGQDVALRCDPISGHVSLFWYQQALGQGPEFLTYFQNEAQLDKSGLPSDRFFAERPEGSVSTLKIQRTQQEDSAVYLCASSNSLQGTSYEQYFGPGTRLTVT.

The gene calls are TRBV5-4 and TRBJ2-5; 11 bases are a match to TRBD2. V lost 2 bases, J lost 5 bases, and 5 bases stayed unmatched. From germline, CDR1 is SGHNT and CDR2 YYREEE (reference sequence). This CDR3 contains 15 residues. The CDR3 DNA reads as TGTGCCAGCAGCTTACTAGCGGGGGTCGACGAGACCCAGTACTTC. Amino acids: CASSLLAGVDETQYF.

CDR3 DNA sequence: TGTGCCAGCAGTCAGGGACTCCAGCGGGAGCAGTACTTC. This translates into CASSQGLQREQYF. The chain carries TRBV2 and TRBJ2-7; the D gene is possibly TRBD2 (6 bases). The V gene lost 5 bases and the J gene lost 7 bases, with 15 bases spanning the gap. CDR1 SNHLY and CDR2 FYNNEI come from the germline V gene. The CDR3 is made up of 13 amino acids. Full variable domain (remainder filled in from reference TRBV2 and TRBJ2-7): EPEVTQTPSHQVTQMGQEVILRCVPISNHLYFYWYRQILGQKVEFLVSFYNNEISEKSEIFDDQFSVERPDGSNFTLKIRSTKLEDSAMYFCASSQGLQREQYFGPGTRLTVT.

This clone was found once. The V and J genes are TRBV5-1 and TRBJ2-5; a weak D match, TRBD1 (6 bases). V gave up 0 bases and J gave up 1 base, with 13 bases separating them. Germline CDR1 is SGHRS and CDR2 is YFSETQ. The CDR3 has 16 residues. The DNA for the CDR3 is TGCGCCAGCAGCTTGGAGCCTAGGGGGTCCCAAGAGACCCAGTACTTC. The encoded protein is CASSLEPRGSQETQYF.

The chain employs TRBV12-3 or TRBV12-4 and TRBJ2-7, with D possibly matching TRBD1 (6 bases). The CDR3 is 12 residues long. V was cut by 5 bases and J by 2 bases, with 7 bases left in between. The CDR3 coding sequence is TGTGCCAGCAGTCGGGACACCTACGAGCAGTACTTC. Translation gives CASSRDTYEQYF.

The chain uses TRBV13 and TRBJ2-5, with D perhaps matching TRBD1 (5 bases). The CDR3 totals 15 residues. The V end lost 1 base, the J end lost 5 bases, and 14 bases lay between the germline ends. CDR1 and CDR2 from the germline V gene are PRHDT and FYEKMQ (reference sequence). The CDR3 DNA sequence: TGTGCCAGCAGCTTAGACTCAGGGCCCGGGGAGACCCAGTACTTC. Protein: CASSLDSGPGETQYF.

V usage is TRBV19 and J usage is TRBJ2-5; TRBD2 is a possible D gene (6 bases). This CDR3 has 13 amino acids. Trimming removed 5 bases from V and 5 bases from J, with 12 bases in between. Germline V lookup: CDR1 LNHDA, CDR2 SQIVND (reference sequence). The DNA of the CDR3 is TGTGCCAGTAGTTCTGCAGGGAGGGAGACCCAGTACTTC. Translated: CASSSAGRETQYF.

This clone was recorded a few times. This chain links TRBV28 with TRBJ1-2; 9 bases match TRBD1. Germline lookup yields CDR1 MDHEN and CDR2 SYDVKM. The CDR3 is made up of 14 amino acids. With V trimmed by 8 bases and J by 7 bases, 11 bases remained unmatched. The CDR3 DNA is TGTGCCAGCGGGATTACAGGGGGCGAGGGTGGCTACACCTTC. Protein: CASGITGGEGGYTF.

V usage is TRBV7-4 and J usage is TRBJ2-3, with D uncertain. This CDR3 is built from 18 residues. V lost 3 bases and J lost 1, with 20 bases in between. Germline V lookup: CDR1 SGHVT, CDR2 SQSDAQ. The CDR3 here is CASSFNSPQPPCTDTQYF. The CDR3 nucleotides read TGTGCCAGCAGCTTTAATTCCCCACAGCCGCCCTGCACAGATACGCAGTATTTT.

The chain recombines TRBV30 with TRBJ2-1, with 10 bases that match TRBD2. CDR1 and CDR2 from the germline V gene are GTSNPN and SVGIG (reference sequence). J was trimmed by 0 bases and V by 1 base; bases with no gene match: 15. The CDR3 extends over 20 amino acids. The DNA of the CDR3 is TGTGCCTGGAGTGCTTATCGGACTAGCGGTTATTCCAGCTCCTACAATGAGCAGTTCTTC. It yields the protein CAWSAYRTSGYSSSYNEQFF.